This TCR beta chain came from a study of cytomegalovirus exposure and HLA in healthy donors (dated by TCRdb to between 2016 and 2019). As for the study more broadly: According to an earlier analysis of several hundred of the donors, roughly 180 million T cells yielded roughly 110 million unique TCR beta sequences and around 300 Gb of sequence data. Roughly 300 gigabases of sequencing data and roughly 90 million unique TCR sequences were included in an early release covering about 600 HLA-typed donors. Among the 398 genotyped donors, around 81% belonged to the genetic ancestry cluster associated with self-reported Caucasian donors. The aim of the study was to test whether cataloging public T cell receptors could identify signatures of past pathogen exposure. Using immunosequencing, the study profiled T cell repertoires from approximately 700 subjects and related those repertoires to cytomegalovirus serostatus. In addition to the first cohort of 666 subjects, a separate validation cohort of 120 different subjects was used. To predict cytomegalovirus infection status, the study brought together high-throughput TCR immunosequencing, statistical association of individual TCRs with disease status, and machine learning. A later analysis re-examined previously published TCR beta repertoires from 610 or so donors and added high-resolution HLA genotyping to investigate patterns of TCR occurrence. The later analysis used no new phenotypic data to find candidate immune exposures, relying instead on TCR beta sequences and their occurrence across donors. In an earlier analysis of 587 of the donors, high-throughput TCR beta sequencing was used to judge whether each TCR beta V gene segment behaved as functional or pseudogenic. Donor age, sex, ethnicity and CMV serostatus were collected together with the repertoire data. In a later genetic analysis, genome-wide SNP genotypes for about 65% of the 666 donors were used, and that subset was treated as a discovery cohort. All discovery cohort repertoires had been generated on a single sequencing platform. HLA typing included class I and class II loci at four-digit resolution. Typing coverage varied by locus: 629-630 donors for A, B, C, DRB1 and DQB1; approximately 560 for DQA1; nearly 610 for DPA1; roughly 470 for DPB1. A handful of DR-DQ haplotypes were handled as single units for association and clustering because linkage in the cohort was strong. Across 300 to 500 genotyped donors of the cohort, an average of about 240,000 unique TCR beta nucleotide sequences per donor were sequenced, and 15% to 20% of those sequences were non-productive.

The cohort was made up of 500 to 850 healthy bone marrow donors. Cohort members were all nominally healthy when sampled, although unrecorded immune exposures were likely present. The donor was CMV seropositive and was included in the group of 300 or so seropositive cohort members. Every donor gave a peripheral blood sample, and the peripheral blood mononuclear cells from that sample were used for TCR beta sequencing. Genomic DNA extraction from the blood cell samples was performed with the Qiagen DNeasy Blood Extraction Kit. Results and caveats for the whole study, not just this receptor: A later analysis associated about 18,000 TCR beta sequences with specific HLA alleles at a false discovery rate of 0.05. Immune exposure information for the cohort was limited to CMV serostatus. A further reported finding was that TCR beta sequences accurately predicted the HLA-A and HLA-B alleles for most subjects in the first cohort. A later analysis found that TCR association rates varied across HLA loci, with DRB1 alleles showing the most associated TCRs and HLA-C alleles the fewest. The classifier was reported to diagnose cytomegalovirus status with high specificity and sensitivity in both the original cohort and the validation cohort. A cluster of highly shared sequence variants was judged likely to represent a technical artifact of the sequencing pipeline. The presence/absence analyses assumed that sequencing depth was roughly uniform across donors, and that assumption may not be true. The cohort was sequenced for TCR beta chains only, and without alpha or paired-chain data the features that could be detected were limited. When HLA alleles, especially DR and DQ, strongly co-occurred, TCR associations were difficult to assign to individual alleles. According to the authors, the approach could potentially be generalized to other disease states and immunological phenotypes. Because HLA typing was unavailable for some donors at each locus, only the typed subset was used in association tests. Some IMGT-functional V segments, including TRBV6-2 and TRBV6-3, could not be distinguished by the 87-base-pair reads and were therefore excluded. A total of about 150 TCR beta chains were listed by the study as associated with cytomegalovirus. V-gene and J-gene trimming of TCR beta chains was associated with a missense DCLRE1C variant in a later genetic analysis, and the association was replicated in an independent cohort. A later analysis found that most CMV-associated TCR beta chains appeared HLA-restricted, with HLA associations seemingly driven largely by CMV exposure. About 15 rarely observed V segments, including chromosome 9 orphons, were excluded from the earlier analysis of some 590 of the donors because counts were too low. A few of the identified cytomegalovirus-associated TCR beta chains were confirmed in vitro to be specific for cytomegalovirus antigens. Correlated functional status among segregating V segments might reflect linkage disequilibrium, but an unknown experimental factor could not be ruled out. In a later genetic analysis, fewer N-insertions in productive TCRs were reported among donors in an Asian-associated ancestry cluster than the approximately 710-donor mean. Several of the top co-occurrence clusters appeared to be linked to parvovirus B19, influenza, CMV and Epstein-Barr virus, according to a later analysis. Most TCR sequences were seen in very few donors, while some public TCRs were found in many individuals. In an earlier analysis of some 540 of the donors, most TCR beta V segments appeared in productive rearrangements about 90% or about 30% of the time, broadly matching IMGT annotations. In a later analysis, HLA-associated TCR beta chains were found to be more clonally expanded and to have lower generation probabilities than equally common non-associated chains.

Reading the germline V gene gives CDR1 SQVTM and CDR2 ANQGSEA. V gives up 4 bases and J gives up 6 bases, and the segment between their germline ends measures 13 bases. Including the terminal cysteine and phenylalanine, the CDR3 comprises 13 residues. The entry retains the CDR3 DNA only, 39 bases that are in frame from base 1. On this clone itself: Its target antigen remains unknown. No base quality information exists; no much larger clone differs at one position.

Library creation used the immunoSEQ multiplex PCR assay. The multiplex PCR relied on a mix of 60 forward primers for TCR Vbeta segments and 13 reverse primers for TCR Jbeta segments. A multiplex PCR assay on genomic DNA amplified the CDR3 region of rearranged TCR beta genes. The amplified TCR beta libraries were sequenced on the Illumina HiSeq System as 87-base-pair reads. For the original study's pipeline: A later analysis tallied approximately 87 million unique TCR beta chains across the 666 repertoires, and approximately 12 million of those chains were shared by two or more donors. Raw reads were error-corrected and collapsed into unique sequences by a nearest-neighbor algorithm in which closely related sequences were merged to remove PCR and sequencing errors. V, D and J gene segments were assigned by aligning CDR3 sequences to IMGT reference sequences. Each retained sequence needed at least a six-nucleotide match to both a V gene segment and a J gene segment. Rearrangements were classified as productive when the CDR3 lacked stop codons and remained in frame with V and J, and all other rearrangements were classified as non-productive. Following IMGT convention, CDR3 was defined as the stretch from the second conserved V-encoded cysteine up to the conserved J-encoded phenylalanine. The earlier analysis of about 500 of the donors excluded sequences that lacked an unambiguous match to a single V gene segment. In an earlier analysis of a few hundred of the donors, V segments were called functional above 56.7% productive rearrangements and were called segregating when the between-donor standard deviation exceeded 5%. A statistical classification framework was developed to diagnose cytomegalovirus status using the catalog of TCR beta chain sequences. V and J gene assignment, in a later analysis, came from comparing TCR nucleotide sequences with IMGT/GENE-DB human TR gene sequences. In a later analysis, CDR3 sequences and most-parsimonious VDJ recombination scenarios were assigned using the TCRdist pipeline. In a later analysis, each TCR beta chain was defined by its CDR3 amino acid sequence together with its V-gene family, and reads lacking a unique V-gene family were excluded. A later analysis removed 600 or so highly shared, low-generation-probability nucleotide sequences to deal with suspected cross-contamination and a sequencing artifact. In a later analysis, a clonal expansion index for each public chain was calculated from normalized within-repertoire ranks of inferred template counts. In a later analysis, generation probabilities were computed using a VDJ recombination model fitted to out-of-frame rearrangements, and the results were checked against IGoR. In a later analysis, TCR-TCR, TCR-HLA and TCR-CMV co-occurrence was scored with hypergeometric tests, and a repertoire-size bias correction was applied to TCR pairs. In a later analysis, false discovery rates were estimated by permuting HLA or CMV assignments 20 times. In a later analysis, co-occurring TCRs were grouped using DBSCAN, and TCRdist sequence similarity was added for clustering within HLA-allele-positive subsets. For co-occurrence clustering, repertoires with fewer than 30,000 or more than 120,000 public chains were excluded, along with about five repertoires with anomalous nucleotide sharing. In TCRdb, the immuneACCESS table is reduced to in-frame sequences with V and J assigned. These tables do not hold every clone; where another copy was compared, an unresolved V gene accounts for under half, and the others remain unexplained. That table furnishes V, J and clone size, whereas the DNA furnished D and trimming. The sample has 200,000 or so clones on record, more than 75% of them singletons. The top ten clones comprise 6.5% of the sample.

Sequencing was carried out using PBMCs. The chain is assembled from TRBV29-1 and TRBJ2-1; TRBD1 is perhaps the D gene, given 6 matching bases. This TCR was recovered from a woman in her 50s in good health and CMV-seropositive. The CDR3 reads CSVAGVKGNEQFF. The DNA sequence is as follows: TGCAGCGTTGCAGGGGTGAAGGGCAATGAGCAGTTCTTC.